The sequence of this T cell receptor (beta chain) was determined in a study of cytomegalovirus exposure and HLA in healthy donors. CDR1 is SGHTA and CDR2 is FQGTGA in the germline V gene. CDR3 length: 12 amino acids. The ends were cut back, 5 bases at V and 2 bases at J, with 5 bases in the middle. The PCR employed 60 Vbeta primers together with 13 Jbeta primers. The protocol was immunoSEQ multiplex PCR, while the TCRdb copy is restricted to in-frame clones and leaves out a portion. The sample holds under 200,000 clones; over 70% are singletons and the top ten take 1.4%. The J gene is TRBJ2-3, the V gene TRBV7-3; unclear D gene. The clonotype originates from a woman in her thirties in good health and CMV-seronegative. Sample: PBMCs. The CDR3 loop is CASSPNTDTQYF. As DNA, the CDR3 is TGTGCCAGCAGCCCCAACACAGATACGCAGTATTTT.